This T cell receptor beta chain was captured in a study of shared clonotypes between healthy human individuals (dated by TCRdb to 2018 to 2020). Context from the whole study: The cohort included three men and a couple of women between 18 and 49 years of age. For each donor, three plates each were used for CD4 naive and CD4 memory, two plates were used for CD8 naive, and one plate was used for CD8 memory. To estimate repertoire size and how much clonotype sharing occurs between individuals, the study deeply sequenced the blood TCR repertoires of five or six healthy adults. Different laboratories and diverse techniques were used to prepare libraries and sequence TCR repertoires, to increase sequencing depth and limit assay-specific biases. Per donor, leukapheresis produced somewhere between about 0.8 and 9 billion PBMCs.

V lost 8 bases and J lost 0 bases, and the count of bases not matched to a germline gene is 16. The CDR3 spans 18 residues, from the cysteine through the phenylalanine. The read is trimmed to its CDR3 DNA, 54 bases read in frame from base 1. CDR1 SGHTA and CDR2 FQGNSA are derived from the germline V gene. What the study reported, not specific to this receptor: Compared with non-shared clonotypes, clonotypes shared by all four sorted-subset donors had higher generation probabilities. Pairwise subsampling led to the expectation that sequencing depth would affect the degree of clonotype sharing among donors. Because the study included a small number of donors, the genetic and exposure-history diversity represented was limited. Rarefaction of sorted-subset datasets indicated incomplete sequencing despite the large sequencing depth. Naive subsets generally had larger estimated clonotype richness than memory subsets. When a handful of donors were compared, the shared fraction of clonotypes was about 5.2% for naive CD4, over 3% for naive CD8, roughly 2.5% for memory CD4, and around 0.4% for memory CD8. Sampling was restricted to blood, and TCR repertoires in tissue are likely to differ from TCR repertoires in blood.

CD8 naive samples were CD45RO-negative cells positively selected for CCR7, giving a CD45RA+CCR7+ population that excluded TemRA cells. The donors were healthy, HIV-negative adults with no recently reported acute infections or vaccinations. All donors were Caucasian adults living in Nashville, Tennessee, USA. Blood was collected by leukapheresis, and PBMCs were isolated by Ficoll-Histopaque density gradient centrifugation and then cryopreserved in liquid nitrogen vapor phase. Purity and quantity of every magnetically sorted T cell population were checked by analytical flow cytometry. Each sorted fraction had its genomic DNA isolated and then quantified by UV absorbance on a Nanodrop 2000c. To note about this clone: It has no known antigen specificity. No base quality information exists; no much larger clone differs at one position.

Using the deep immunoSEQ assay, multiplex PCR amplified TCR CDR3 regions from genomic DNA. Extracted genomic DNA from each cell subset was spread evenly across all wells of several immunoSEQ 96-well plates, with each plate serving as a replicate. Each replicate PCR for sorted subsets received roughly 200 ng genomic DNA, equal to roughly 30,000 T cell genomes. The purified libraries were quantified using a Qubit 3.0 fluorometer, sized with a Bioanalyzer 2100, and then quantified again using the KAPA Library Quantification kit. A separate single-read 150-cycle Illumina NextSeq 550 flow cell was used to sequence each immunoSEQ 96-well plate. Regarding the original processing steps: Because only junctional sequences without quality scores were contained in the immunoSEQ output, filtering matching that applied to full-length reads could not be performed. To assign V/J genes and CDR3, sequences were annotated using PyIR, a Python wrapper for IgBLAST v1.9, with IMGT germline references. Reads were removed for weak V/J assignments (E-value above 1e-6), missing CDR3, stop codons, out-of-frame junctions, or ambiguous translated residues. A V3J clonotype was defined by an identical inferred V gene, J gene, and CDR3 amino acid sequence. Percentage overlap between repertoires was calculated by dividing the number of shared unique clonotypes by the size of the smaller repertoire. Richness of each repertoire was evaluated using RTK rarefaction, the Chao1 estimator, and Recon v2.1 estimates of unobserved clonotypes. Generation probabilities for all TCRbeta clonotypes obtained by the gDNA method from four donors were computed using OLGA. TCRdb holds this immuneACCESS table with in-frame rearrangements only. Some clones are missing; in checked studies, unresolved V genes explain under half, and the rest has no known cause. The DNA was the basis for D and trimming; V, J and clone size are from that table. This sample has over 800,000 clones in its table, and approximately 92% of those were observed once. The top ten hold around 24% of the sample.

The rearrangement joined TRBV7-2 to TRBJ2-1; a stretch of 7 junction bases matches TRBD1. The sequenced sample was naive CD8+ T cells sorted from blood. What the cell subset or site label conveys for this sample: CD45RA+CCR7+. This TCR came from a man aged 25 to 40 in good health. The DNA sequence follows: TGTGCCAGCCAACCGTGGGTATTGGGGACAGACTCCTACAATGAGCAGTTCTTC. The translation is CASQPWVLGTDSYNEQFF.